The present T cell receptor beta chain was sequenced within a study of T cells in Graves' hyperthyroidism and ophthalmopathy. Findings of the study overall: The authors' 13 V-J model separated ophthalmopathy from stable hyperthyroidism. Also found in blood were most expanded thyroid clonotypes above 0.001.

V was clipped by 3 bases and J by 4 bases, with 9 bases between them. This CDR3 has 13 residues. Regions amplified from RNA transcripts were the TCR beta CDR3 regions. In the first-round RT-PCR of the TCR CDR3, the HTBI primer set was used. TCRdb used MiXCR to reprocess the multiplex PCR reads, holding one entry per CDR3 protein. The table lists 650,000 to 800,000 distinct CDR3 sequences, about 45% of them singletons, with 6.5% to 9% in the top ten. This clonotype was found many times. Its cognate antigen is unknown. Patients were excluded for uncontrolled infection, other autoimmune disease, pregnancy or lactation. Clinicians diagnosed patients from clinical symptoms, serum thyroxine and TRAb, thyroid ultrasound and orbital computed tomography.

The sequence came from an adult man with Graves' disease, either hyperthyroidism or ophthalmopathy (not recorded which). Sequenced: peripheral blood or thyroid tissue (not recorded which). This rearrangement joins TRBV12-3 or TRBV12-4 to TRBJ1-1; D may be TRBD1 (5 bases). The CDR3 protein is CASSFGGGTEAFF. DNA of the CDR3: TGTGCCAGCAGTTTTGGTGGGGGCACTGAAGCTTTCTTT.